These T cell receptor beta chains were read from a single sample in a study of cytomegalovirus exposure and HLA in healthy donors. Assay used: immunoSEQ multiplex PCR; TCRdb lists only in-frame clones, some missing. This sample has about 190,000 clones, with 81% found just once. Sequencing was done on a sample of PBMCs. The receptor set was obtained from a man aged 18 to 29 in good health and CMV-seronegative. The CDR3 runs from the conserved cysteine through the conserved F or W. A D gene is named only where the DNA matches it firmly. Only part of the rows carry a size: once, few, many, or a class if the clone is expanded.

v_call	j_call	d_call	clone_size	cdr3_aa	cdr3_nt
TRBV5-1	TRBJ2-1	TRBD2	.	CASSLGLAGFNEQFF	TGCGCCAGCAGCTTGGGACTAGCGGGGTTCAATGAGCAGTTCTTC
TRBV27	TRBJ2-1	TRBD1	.	CASSLDRGSEQFF	TGTGCCAGCAGTCTTGACAGGGGGAGTGAGCAGTTCTTC
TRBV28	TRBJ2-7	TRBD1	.	CASSLWGGTGVHEQYF	TGTGCCAGCAGTTTATGGGGGGGGACAGGGGTTCACGAGCAGTACTTC
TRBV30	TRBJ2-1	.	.	CAWSSPSSGNEQFF	TGTGCCTGGAGCTCGCCTAGCTCTGGCAATGAGCAGTTCTTC
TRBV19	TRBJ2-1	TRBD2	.	CASVGRGIYNEQFF	TGTGCCAGCGTCGGGCGGGGGATCTACAATGAGCAGTTCTTC
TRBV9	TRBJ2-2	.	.	CAGSVGGVRNTGELFF	TGTGCCGGCAGCGTAGGGGGGGTGAGAAACACCGGGGAGCTGTTTTTT
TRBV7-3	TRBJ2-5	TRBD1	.	CASSSTGGWETQYF	TGTGCCAGCAGCTCGACAGGGGGTTGGGAGACCCAGTACTTC
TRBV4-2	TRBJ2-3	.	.	CASSQDPFAGQQYF	TGTGCCAGCAGCCAAGACCCCTTTGCGGGGCAGCAGTATTTT
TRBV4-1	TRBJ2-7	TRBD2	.	CASSRLAGGPHYEQYF	TGCGCCAGCAGCCGACTAGCGGGGGGCCCCCACTACGAGCAGTACTTC
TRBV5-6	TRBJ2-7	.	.	CASSLAFGGMGYEQYF	TGTGCCAGCAGCTTAGCGTTCGGGGGAATGGGATACGAGCAGTACTTC
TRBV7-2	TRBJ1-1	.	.	CASSLVQANTEAFF	TGTGCCAGCAGCTTAGTCCAGGCGAACACTGAAGCTTTCTTT
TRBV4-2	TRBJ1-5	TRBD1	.	CASSRTGGNQPQHF	TGTGCCAGCAGCCGGACAGGCGGCAATCAGCCCCAGCATTTT
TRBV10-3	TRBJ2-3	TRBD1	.	CATRDSLSTDTQYF	TGTGCCACTAGGGACAGCCTTAGCACAGATACGCAGTATTTT
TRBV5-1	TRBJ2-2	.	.	CASSLGPQRRPITGELFF	TGCGCCAGCAGCTTGGGGCCCCAGAGGCGACCCATCACCGGGGAGCTGTTTTTT
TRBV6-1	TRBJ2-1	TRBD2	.	CASSRTSRNEQFF	TGTGCCAGCAGTAGGACTAGTCGGAATGAGCAGTTCTTC
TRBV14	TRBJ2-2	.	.	CASSRDSRGAPPRAVAGELFF	TGTGCCAGCAGCCGAGATTCCAGGGGGGCCCCCCCCCGGGCCGTCGCCGGGGAGCTGTTTTTT
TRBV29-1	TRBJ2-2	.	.	CSVSSGYSDTGELFF	TGCAGCGTATCGAGCGGGTATTCGGACACCGGGGAGCTGTTTTTT
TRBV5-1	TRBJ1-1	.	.	CASSLDAGEAFF	TGCGCCAGCAGCTTGGATGCGGGAGAAGCTTTCTTT
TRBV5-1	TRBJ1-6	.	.	CASSLEGVRSPLHF	TGCGCCAGCAGCTTGGAAGGGGTAAGGTCACCCCTCCACTTT
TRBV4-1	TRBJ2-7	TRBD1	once	CASSQGFPGQGIYEQYF	TGCGCCAGCAGCCAGGGATTCCCGGGACAGGGAATCTACGAGCAGTACTTC
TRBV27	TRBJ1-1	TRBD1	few	CASSAGQLNTEAFF	TGTGCCAGCAGCGCGGGACAGCTAAACACTGAAGCTTTCTTT
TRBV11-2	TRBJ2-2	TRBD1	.	CASSFRQGARGTGELFF	TGTGCCAGCAGCTTCAGACAGGGGGCACGGGGCACCGGGGAGCTGTTTTTT
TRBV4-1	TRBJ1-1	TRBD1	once	CASSPGQGGNTEAFF	TGCGCCAGCAGCCCAGGACAGGGGGGGAACACTGAAGCTTTCTTT
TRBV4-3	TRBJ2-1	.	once	CASSQRTSSYNEQFF	TGCGCCAGCAGCCAAAGGACAAGCTCCTACAATGAGCAGTTCTTC
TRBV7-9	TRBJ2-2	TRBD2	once	CSSSLYLAGGSGELFF	TGTTCCAGCAGCTTATACTTAGCGGGAGGTTCCGGGGAGCTGTTTTTT
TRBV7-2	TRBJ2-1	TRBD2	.	CASSPQGRAGEGEQFF	TGTGCCAGCAGCCCCCAGGGCCGAGCGGGAGAGGGTGAGCAGTTCTTC
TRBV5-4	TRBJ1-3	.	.	CASSPGHAGNTIYF	TGTGCCAGCAGCCCGGGACACGCCGGAAACACCATATATTTT
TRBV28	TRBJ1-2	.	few	CASSLLAGAEGYTF	TGTGCCAGCAGTTTATTGGCAGGGGCTGAGGGCTACACCTTC
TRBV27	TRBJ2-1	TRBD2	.	CASSRLADYNEQFF	TGTGCCAGCAGTCGACTAGCGGACTACAATGAGCAGTTCTTC